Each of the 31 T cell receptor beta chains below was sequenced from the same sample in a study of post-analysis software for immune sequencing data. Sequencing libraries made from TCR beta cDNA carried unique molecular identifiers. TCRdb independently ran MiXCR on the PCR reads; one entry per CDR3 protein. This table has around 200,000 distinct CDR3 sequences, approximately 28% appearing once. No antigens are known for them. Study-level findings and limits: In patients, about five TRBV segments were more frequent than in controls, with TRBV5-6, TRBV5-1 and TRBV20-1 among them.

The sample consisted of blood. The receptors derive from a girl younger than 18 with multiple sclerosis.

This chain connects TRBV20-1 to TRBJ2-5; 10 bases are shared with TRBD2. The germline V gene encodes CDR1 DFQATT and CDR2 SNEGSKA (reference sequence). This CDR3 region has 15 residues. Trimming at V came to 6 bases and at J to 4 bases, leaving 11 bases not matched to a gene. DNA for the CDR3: TGCAGTGCCGGGGACAGATTAGCGGGAGGAGAGACCCAGTACTTC. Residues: CSAGDRLAGGETQYF.

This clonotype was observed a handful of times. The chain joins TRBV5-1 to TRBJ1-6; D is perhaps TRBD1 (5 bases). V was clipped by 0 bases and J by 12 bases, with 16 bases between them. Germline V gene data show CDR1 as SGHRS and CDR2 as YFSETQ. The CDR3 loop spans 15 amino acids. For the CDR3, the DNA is TGCGCCAGCAGCTTGGACGACAGTTTCAATCTACCCCTCCACTTT. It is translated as CASSLDDSFNLPLHF. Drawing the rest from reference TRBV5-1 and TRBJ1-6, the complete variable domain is KAGVTQTPRYLIKTRGQQVTLSCSPISGHRSVSWYQQTPGQGLQFLFEYFSETQRNKGNFPGRFSGRQFSNSRSEMNVSTLELGDSALYLCASSLDDSFNLPLHFGNGTRLTVT.

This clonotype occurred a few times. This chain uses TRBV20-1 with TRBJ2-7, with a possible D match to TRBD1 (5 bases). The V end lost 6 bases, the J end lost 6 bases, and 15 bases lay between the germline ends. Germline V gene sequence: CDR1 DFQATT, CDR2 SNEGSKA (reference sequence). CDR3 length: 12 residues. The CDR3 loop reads CSAIPQGGEQYF. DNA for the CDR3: TGCAGTGCCATACCCCAGGGTGGCGAGCAGTACTTC.

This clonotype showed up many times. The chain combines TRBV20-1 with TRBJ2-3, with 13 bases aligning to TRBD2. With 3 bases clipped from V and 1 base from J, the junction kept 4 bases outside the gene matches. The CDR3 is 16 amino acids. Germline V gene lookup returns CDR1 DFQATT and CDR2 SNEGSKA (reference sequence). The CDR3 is CSARVLAGGGTDTQYF. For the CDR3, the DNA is TGCAGTGCTAGGGTACTAGCGGGAGGGGGCACAGATACGCAGTATTTT.

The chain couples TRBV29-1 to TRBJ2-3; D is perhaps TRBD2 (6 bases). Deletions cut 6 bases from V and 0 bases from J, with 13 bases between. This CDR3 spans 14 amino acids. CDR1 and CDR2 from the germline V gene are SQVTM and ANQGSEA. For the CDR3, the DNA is TGCAGCGTGACTAGACAAGTTAGCACAGATACGCAGTATTTT. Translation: CSVTRQVSTDTQYF.

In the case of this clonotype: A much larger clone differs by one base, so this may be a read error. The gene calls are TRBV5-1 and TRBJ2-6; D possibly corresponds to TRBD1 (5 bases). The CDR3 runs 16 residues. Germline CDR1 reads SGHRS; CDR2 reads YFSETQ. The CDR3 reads CASNPGRAAGASVLTF. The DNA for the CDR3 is TGCGCCAGCAACCCGGGCAGGGCGGCTGGGGCCAGCGTCCTGACTTTC. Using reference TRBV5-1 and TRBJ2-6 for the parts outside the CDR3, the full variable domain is KAGVTQTPRYLIKTRGQQVTLSCSPISGHRSVSWYQQTPGQGLQFLFEYFSETQRNKGNFPGRFSGRQFSNSRSEMNVSTLELGDSALYLCASNPGRAAGASVLTFGAGSRLTVL.

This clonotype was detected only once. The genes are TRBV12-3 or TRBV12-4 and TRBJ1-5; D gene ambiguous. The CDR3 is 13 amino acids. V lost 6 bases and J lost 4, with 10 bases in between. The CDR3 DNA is TGTGCCAGCAGACTGCCTGGAAATCAGCCCCAGCATTTT. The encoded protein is CASRLPGNQPQHF.

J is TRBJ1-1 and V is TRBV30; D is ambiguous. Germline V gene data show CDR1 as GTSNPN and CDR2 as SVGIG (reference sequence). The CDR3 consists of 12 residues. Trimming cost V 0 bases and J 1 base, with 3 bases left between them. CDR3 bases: TGTGCCTGGAGTGTAGGGAACACTGAAGCTTTCTTT. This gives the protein CAWSVGNTEAFF.

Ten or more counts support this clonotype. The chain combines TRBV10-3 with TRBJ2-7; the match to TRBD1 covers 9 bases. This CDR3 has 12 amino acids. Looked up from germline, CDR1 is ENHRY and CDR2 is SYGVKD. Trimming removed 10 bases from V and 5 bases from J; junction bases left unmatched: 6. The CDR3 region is CATGTGSDEQYF. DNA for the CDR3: TGTGCCACCGGGACAGGGTCCGACGAGCAGTACTTC.

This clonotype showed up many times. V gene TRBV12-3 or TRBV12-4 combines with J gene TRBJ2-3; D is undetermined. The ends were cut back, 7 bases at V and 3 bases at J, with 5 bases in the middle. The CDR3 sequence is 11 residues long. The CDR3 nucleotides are TGTGCCAGCACCACGACAGATACGCAGTATTTT. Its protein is CASTTTDTQYF.

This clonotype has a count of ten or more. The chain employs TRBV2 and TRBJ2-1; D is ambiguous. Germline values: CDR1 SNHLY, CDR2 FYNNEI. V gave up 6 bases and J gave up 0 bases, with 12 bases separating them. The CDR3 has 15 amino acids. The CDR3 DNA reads TGTGCCAGCAGGAAAGACCGAAGCTCCTACAATGAGCAGTTCTTC. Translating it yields CASRKDRSSYNEQFF.

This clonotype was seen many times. The CDR3 region has the DNA TGTGCCAGCAGTTATGGACAGGGGTATTCCCAGTACTTC. Translated, it gives CASSYGQGYSQYF. The J gene is TRBJ2-5, the V gene TRBV28; 9 bases are shared with TRBD1. Germline-derived CDR1 and CDR2 are MDHEN and SYDVKM. The V gene end was trimmed by 4 bases and the J gene end by 9 bases; junction bases not matched to a gene: 6. This CDR3 comprises 13 residues.

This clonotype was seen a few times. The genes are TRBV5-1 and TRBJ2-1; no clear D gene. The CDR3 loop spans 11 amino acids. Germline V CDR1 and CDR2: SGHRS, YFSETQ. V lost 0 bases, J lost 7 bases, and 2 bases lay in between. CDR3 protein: CASSLGNEQFF. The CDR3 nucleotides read TGCGCCAGCAGCTTGGGTAATGAGCAGTTCTTC.

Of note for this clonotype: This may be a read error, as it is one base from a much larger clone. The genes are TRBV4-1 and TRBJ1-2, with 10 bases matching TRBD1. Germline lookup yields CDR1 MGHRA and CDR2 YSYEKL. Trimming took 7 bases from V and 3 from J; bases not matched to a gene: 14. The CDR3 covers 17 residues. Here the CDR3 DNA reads TGCGCCAGCAACCAGGACCCGGGACAGGGGCTCTACTATGGCTACACCTTC. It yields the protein CASNQDPGQGLYYGYTF.

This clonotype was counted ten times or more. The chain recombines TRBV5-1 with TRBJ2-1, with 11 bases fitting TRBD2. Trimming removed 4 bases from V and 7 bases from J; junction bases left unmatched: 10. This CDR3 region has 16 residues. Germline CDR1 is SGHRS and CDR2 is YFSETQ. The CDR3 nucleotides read TGCGCCAGCAGCGAAGGAAGGGGACTAGCGGCGAATGAGCAGTTCTTC. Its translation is CASSEGRGLAANEQFF. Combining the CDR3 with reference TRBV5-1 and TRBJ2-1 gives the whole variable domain KAGVTQTPRYLIKTRGQQVTLSCSPISGHRSVSWYQQTPGQGLQFLFEYFSETQRNKGNFPGRFSGRQFSNSRSEMNVSTLELGDSALYLCASSEGRGLAANEQFFGPGTRLTVL.

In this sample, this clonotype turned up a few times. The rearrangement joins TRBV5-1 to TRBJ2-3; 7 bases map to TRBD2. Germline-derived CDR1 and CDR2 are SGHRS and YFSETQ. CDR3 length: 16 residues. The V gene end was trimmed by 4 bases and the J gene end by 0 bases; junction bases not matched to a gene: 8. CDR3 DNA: TGCGCCAGCAGCCGCCGACTAGCAGCTAGCACAGATACGCAGTATTTT. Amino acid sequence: CASSRRLAASTDTQYF.

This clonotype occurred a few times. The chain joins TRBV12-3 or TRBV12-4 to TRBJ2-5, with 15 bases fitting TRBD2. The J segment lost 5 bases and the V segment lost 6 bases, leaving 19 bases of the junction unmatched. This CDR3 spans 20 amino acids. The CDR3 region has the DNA TGTGCCAGCAGCCCCATCTCGGGAGAACGGGGACTAGCGGGAGGCGAGACCCAGTACTTC. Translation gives CASSPISGERGLAGGETQYF.

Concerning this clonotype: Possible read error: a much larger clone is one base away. The CDR3 here is CSVLGRGRDTQYF. The CDR3, as DNA: TGCAGCGTCCTGGGGAGGGGCAGAGATACGCAGTATTTT. The chain links TRBV29-1 to TRBJ2-3; 7 bases fit TRBD2. The germline CDR1 and CDR2 sequences are SQVTM and ANQGSEA. CDR3 length: 13 residues. J lost 5 bases, V lost 6 bases, and 8 bases had no gene match.

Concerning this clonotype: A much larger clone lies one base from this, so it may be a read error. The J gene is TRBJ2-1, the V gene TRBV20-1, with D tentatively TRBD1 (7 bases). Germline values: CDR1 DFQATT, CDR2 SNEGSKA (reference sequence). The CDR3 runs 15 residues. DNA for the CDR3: TGCAGTGCTGACGGCGACAGGGAGGCCTACAATGGGCAGTTCTTC. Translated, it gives CSADGDREAYNGQFF.

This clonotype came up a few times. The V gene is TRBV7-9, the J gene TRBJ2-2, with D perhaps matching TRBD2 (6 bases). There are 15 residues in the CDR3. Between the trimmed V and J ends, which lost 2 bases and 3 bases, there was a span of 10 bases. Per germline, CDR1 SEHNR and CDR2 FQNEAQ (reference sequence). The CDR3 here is CASSLLAGYTGELFF. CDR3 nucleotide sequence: TGTGCCAGCAGCTTACTGGCGGGATACACCGGGGAGCTGTTTTTT. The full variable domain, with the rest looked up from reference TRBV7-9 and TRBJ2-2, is DTGVSQNPRHKITKRGQNVTFRCDPISEHNRLYWYRQTLGQGPEFLTYFQNEAQLEKSRLLSDRFSAERPKGSFSTLEIQRTEQGDSAMYLCASSLLAGYTGELFFGEGSRLTVL.

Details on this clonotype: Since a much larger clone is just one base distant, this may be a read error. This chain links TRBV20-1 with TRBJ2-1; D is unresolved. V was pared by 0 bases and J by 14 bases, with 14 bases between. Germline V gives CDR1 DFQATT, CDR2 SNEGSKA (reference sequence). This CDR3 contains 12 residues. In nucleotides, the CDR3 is TGCAGTGCTAGAGAGGCAGCCCTAGACGAGTTCTTC. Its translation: CSAREAALDEFF.

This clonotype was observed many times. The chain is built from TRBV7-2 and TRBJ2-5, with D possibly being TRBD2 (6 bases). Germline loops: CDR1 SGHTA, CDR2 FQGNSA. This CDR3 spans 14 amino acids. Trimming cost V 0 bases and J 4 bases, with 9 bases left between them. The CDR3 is CASSLAGGLETQYF. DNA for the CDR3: TGTGCCAGCAGCTTAGCGGGGGGACTAGAGACCCAGTACTTC.

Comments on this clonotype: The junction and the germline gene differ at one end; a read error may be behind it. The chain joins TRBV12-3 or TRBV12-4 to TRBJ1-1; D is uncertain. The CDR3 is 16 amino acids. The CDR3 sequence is CAGSLAGVTLNTEAFF. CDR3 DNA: TGTGCCGGCAGTCTCGCCGGGGTAACCTTGAACACTGAAGCTTTCTTT.

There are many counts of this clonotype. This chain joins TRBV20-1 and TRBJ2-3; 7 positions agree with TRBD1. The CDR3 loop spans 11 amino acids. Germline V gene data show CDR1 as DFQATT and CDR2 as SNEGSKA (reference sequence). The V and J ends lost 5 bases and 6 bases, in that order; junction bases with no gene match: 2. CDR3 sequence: CSADRDDTQYF. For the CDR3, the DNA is TGCAGTGCTGACAGGGATGATACGCAGTATTTT.

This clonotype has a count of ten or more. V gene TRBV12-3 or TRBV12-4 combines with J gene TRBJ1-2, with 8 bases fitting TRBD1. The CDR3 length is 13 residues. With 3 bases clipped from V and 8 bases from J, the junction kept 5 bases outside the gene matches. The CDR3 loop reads CASSFGQGSGYTF. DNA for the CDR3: TGTGCCAGCAGTTTTGGACAGGGATCGGGCTACACCTTC.

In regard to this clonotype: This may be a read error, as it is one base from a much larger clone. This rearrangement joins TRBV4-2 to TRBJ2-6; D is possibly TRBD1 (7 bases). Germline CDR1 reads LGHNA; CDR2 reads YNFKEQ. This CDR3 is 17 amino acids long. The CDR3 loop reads CTSSPEGQSSGANVLTF. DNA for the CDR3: TGTACCAGCAGCCCGGAGGGACAGAGCTCTGGGGCCAACGTCCTGACTTTC.

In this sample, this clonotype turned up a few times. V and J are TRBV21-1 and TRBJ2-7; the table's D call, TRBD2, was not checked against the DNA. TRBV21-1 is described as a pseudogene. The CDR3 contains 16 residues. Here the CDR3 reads CASSKVGRQGPYEQYF. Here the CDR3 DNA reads TGTGCCAGCAGCAAAGTGGGGAGGCAGGGGCCCTACGAGCAGTACTTC.

CDR3 residues: CASNLSREDYNEQFF. As DNA, the CDR3 is TGTGCCAGCAACCTTAGCAGGGAAGACTACAATGAGCAGTTCTTC. The J gene is TRBJ2-1, the V gene TRBV7-9; weak D call: TRBD1 (5 bases). This CDR3 has 15 amino acids. Germline CDR1 reads SEHNR; CDR2 reads FQNEAQ (reference sequence). V was clipped by 7 bases and J by 3 bases, with 16 bases between them.

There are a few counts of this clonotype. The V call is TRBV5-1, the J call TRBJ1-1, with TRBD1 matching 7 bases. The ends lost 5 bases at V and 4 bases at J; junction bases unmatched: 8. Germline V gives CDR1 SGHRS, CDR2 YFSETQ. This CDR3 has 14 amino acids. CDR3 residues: CASSETGRSTEAFF. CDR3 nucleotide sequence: TGCGCCAGCAGTGAGACAGGGCGGAGCACTGAAGCTTTCTTT.

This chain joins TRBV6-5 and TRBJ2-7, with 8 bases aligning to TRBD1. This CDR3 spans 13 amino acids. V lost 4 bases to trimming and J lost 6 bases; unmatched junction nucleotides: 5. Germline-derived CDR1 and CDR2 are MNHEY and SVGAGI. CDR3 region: CASSFGTGVEQYF. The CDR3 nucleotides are TGTGCCAGCAGTTTCGGGACAGGAGTCGAGCAGTACTTC.

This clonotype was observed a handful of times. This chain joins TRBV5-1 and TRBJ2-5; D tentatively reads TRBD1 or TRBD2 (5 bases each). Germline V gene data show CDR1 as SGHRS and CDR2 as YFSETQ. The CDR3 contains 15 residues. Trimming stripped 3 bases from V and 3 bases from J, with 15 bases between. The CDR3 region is CASSWTGTLEETQYF. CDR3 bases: TGCGCCAGCAGCTGGACCGGGACGTTAGAAGAGACCCAGTACTTC.